Given below is one T cell receptor (beta chain) in context. Antigen specificity is unknown. This sample is part of a study of T cells in narcolepsy. Notes on the study in general: Blood of same and different patients, but not healthy controls, reportedly held recurring autoreactive clonotypes.

V lost 2 bases to trimming and J lost 2 bases, with 14 bases between them. Germline assignment: CDR1 LGHNA and CDR2 YNFKEQ. This CDR3 has 16 residues. The method was immunoSEQ multiplex PCR; TCRdb's version includes in-frame clones alone and lacks a portion of them. The sample holds fewer than 35,000 clones; about four fifths are singletons and the top ten take roughly 2.5%. The chain recombines TRBV4-2 with TRBJ2-3; no clear D gene. This sequence originates from a human donor with narcolepsy. The sample taken for sequencing was CD45RA- memory CD4+ T cells from PBMCs. CDR3 sequence: CASSQNPRPFTDTQYF. The DNA for the CDR3 is TGTGCCAGCAGCCAAAATCCCCGCCCTTTCACAGATACGCAGTATTTT.